Listed here are 24 T cell receptor beta chains from one sample, sequenced in a study of T cells in Graves' hyperthyroidism and ophthalmopathy. Amplification yielded TCR beta CDR3 regions, with RNA transcripts as the source. With the HTBI primer set, the TCR CDR3 went through a first round of RT-PCR. TCRdb re-analysed the multiplex PCR reads in MiXCR, keeping a single row per CDR3 protein. This table has a few hundred thousand distinct CDR3 sequences, around 15% appearing once. Sequenced input: blood. Receptors originate from a woman aged 18-29 years with Graves' hyperthyroidism.

In this sample, this clonotype turned up many times. CDR3 region: CASSQTSGELFF. The CDR3 region has the DNA TGTGCCAGCAGTCAGACTAGCGGGGAGCTGTTTTTT. This rearrangement joins TRBV11-3 to TRBJ2-2; D may be TRBD2 (6 bases). The length of the CDR3 is 12 residues. Germline CDR1 SGHNT, CDR2 YENEEA. V was cut by 6 bases and J by 7 bases, with 9 bases left in between.

The chain recombines TRBV3-1 with TRBJ1-2; the match to TRBD1 covers 8 bases. Germline V gives CDR1 LGHDT, CDR2 YNNKEL (reference sequence). The CDR3 has 15 residues. V trimming: 6 bases; J trimming: 1 base; junction bases outside the gene matches: 7. The CDR3 bases are TGTGCCAGCAGGGCGACAGGGGAAATTAACTATGGCTACACCTTC. Encoded protein: CASRATGEINYGYTF.

The V call is TRBV7-9, the J call TRBJ2-7; unclear D gene. The CDR3 covers 14 residues. V shed 4 bases and J shed 3 bases, with 13 bases lying between them. Germline CDR1 is SEHNR and CDR2 is FQNEAQ (reference sequence). CDR3 sequence reads: CASSSPATIYEQYF. For the CDR3, the DNA is TGTGCCAGCAGCTCCCCAGCGACAATCTACGAGCAGTACTTC.

This clonotype has a handful of counts. V and J are TRBV29-1 and TRBJ1-3; 7 positions match TRBD1. Germline lookup yields CDR1 SQVTM and CDR2 ANQGSEA. V was clipped by 4 bases and J by 5 bases; unmatched bases: 5. The CDR3 sequence is 13 residues long. Written as DNA, the CDR3 is TGCAGCGTTGGACAGGGATTTAGAAACACCATATATTTT. Translation: CSVGQGFRNTIYF.

Ten or more counts support this clonotype. This rearrangement joins TRBV3-1 to TRBJ2-7; D gene ambiguous. The germline V and J ends were trimmed by 4 bases and 2 bases, with 12 bases remaining between them. The CDR3 has 14 residues. Germline V gene lookup returns CDR1 LGHDT and CDR2 YNNKEL (reference sequence). CDR3 DNA: TGTGCCAGCAGCCCCTCGACTTCGACCTACGAGCAGTACTTC. Protein product: CASSPSTSTYEQYF.

This clonotype was detected only once. The CDR3 nucleotides read TGCGCCAGCAGGGACCCGAACACCGGGGAGCTGTTTTTT. It translates to CASRDPNTGELFF. V usage is TRBV5-1 and J usage is TRBJ2-2; D is unresolved. V shed 5 bases and J shed 0 bases, with 5 bases lying between them. The CDR3 is 13 amino acids. Per the germline V gene, CDR1 is SGHRS and CDR2 is YFSETQ.

This clonotype was detected ten times or more. V usage is TRBV20-1 and J usage is TRBJ2-2; D unclear. Trimming took 6 bases from V and 2 from J, leaving 13 bases between them. This CDR3 is 14 amino acids long. Germline CDR1 is DFQATT and CDR2 is SNEGSKA (reference sequence). The CDR3 DNA reads as TGCAGTGCGGCCGCGGCTAGAAACACCGGGGAGCTGTTTTTT. Translation: CSAAAARNTGELFF.

In regard to this clonotype: At one end, the junction sequence differs from germline, possibly due to a read error. V is TRBV7-9 and J is TRBJ2-2, with 8 positions matching TRBD1. The CDR3 covers 13 residues. Per the germline V gene, CDR1 is SEHNR and CDR2 is FQNEAQ (reference sequence). The CDR3 DNA reads TGTGCCAGCAGCGGACAGGGTGCCGGGGAGCTGTCTTTT. Amino acids: CASSGQGAGELSF.

There are many counts of this clonotype. The rearrangement joins TRBV20-1 to TRBJ2-7; 13 bases line up with TRBD2. Germline values: CDR1 DFQATT, CDR2 SNEGSKA (reference sequence). This CDR3 spans 14 amino acids. The V gene end was trimmed by 4 bases and the J gene end by 2 bases; junction bases not matched to a gene: 2. The CDR3 loop is CSANGLAGAYEQYF. In nucleotides, the CDR3 is TGCAGTGCTAACGGACTAGCGGGGGCCTACGAGCAGTACTTC.

This clonotype was observed many times. The genes are TRBV28 and TRBJ2-3; the match to TRBD2 covers 7 bases. The CDR3 is 19 amino acids. Trimming took 8 bases from V and 3 from J; bases not matched to a gene: 23. CDR1 MDHEN and CDR2 SYDVKM come from the germline V gene. Written as DNA, the CDR3 is TGTGCCAGCCTACCAGCGGGATCACCGCCCGGGGCAACAACAGATACGCAGTATTTT. This encodes CASLPAGSPPGATTDTQYF.

This chain connects TRBV5-5 to TRBJ2-1, with no clear D. The CDR3 spans 17 residues. Germline loops: CDR1 SGHKS, CDR2 YYEKEE (reference sequence). V lost 4 bases and J lost 0, with 17 bases in between. The CDR3 here is CASSGEFITSSYNEQFF. CDR3 nucleotide sequence: TGTGCCAGCAGCGGCGAGTTCATTACGAGCTCCTACAATGAGCAGTTCTTC.

This clonotype was counted between two and nine times. The chain employs TRBV6-2 or TRBV6-3 and TRBJ1-5, with 9 positions matching TRBD1. CDR3 length: 15 amino acids. CDR1 and CDR2 from the germline V gene are MNHEY and SVGEGT. V gave up 6 bases and J gave up 3 bases; unmatched junction bases: 6. DNA for the CDR3: TGTGCCAGCAGAGACAGGGGGGATCCCAATCAGCCCCAGCATTTT. This translates into CASRDRGDPNQPQHF.

J is TRBJ2-1 and V is TRBV13; 14 bases match TRBD2. CDR3 size: 16 residues. Germline V lookup: CDR1 PRHDT, CDR2 FYEKMQ (reference sequence). V lost 2 bases, J lost 9 bases, and 6 bases stayed unmatched. CDR3 nucleotides: TGTGCCAGCAGCTTATGGGGGACTAGCGGGAGTAGTGAGCAGTTCTTC. It specifies CASSLWGTSGSSEQFF.

The V gene is TRBV3-1, the J gene TRBJ2-7; D not certain. With 3 bases removed from V and 6 bases from J, the gap between germline ends came to 12 bases. Germline CDR1 reads LGHDT; CDR2 reads YNNKEL (reference sequence). The length of the CDR3 is 13 residues. The CDR3: CASSHLYTPEQYF. The CDR3, as DNA: TGTGCCAGCAGCCATCTATATACTCCCGAGCAGTACTTC.

At least ten counts were recorded for this clonotype. V usage is TRBV29-1 and J usage is TRBJ2-7; D possibly uses TRBD1 or TRBD2 (5 bases each). Germline CDR1 is SQVTM and CDR2 is ANQGSEA. The CDR3 is 16 residues long. V lost 2 bases to trimming and J lost 3 bases, with 20 bases between them. The chain's CDR3 is CSVERGPYYYYYEQYF. The CDR3, as DNA: TGCAGCGTTGAACGGGGACCTTACTACTACTACTACGAGCAGTACTTC.

This chain connects TRBV20-1 to TRBJ1-1; D unclear. CDR3 length equals 15 residues. Germline V lookup: CDR1 DFQATT, CDR2 SNEGSKA (reference sequence). Trimming removed 6 bases at V and 0 bases at J, with 17 bases between. The CDR3 spells CSAPGGITLNTEAFF. The CDR3 DNA sequence: TGCAGTGCGCCGGGCGGGATTACCCTGAACACTGAAGCTTTCTTT.

The rearrangement uses TRBV10-3 and TRBJ1-2; 8 positions agree with TRBD1. This CDR3 spans 14 amino acids. Germline loops: CDR1 ENHRY, CDR2 SYGVKD. V was clipped by 0 bases and J by 8 bases; unmatched bases: 5. CDR3 in DNA: TGTGCCATCAGTGAGTCCGCGACAGGGGAAGGCTACACCTTC. Its translation: CAISESATGEGYTF.

The chain joins TRBV11-2 to TRBJ1-3; D perhaps matches TRBD1 (5 bases). Trimming pared 2 bases from V and 8 bases from J, leaving 7 bases between. The CDR3 contains 12 residues. Germline assignment: CDR1 SGHAT and CDR2 FQNNGV. CDR3 coding DNA: TGTGCCAGCAGCTTACGGGGGGACACCATATATTTT. Translated, it gives CASSLRGDTIYF.

Regarding this clonotype: A much larger clonotype is one base distant, so this may be a read error. A read error is likely, as this CDR3 ends without the conserved phenylalanine or tryptophan. The genes are TRBV2 and TRBJ1-6; no definite D call. The germline V gene has CDR1 SNHLY and CDR2 FYNNEI. With 6 bases removed from V and 7 bases from J, the gap between germline ends came to 4 bases. The CDR3 spans 11 residues. The CDR3 sequence: CASRGNSPLHL. The CDR3 coding sequence is TGTGCCAGCAGGGGGAATTCACCCCTCCACCTT.

This clonotype was detected ten times or more. The chain combines TRBV5-5 with TRBJ1-1; D is unresolved. Trimming left V 0 bases short and J 5 bases short, with 14 bases between. Germline CDR1 reads SGHKS; CDR2 reads YYEKEE (reference sequence). CDR3 length: 15 amino acids. The CDR3 reads CASSLEFGGLTEAFF. CDR3 in DNA: TGTGCCAGCAGCTTGGAATTTGGTGGATTGACTGAAGCTTTCTTT.

This chain links TRBV20-1 with TRBJ2-3; 7 nucleotides agree with TRBD2. Germline lookup yields CDR1 DFQATT and CDR2 SNEGSKA (reference sequence). V trimming: 0 bases; J trimming: 4 bases; junction bases outside the gene matches: 7. This CDR3 spans 15 amino acids. The CDR3 sequence: CSARDPGREPDTQYF. The CDR3 DNA follows: TGCAGTGCTAGAGATCCCGGGCGGGAGCCAGATACGCAGTATTTT.

This clonotype has more than one count but fewer than ten. This rearrangement joins TRBV9 to TRBJ2-1, with D unresolved. V shed 0 bases and J shed 10 bases, with 5 bases lying between them. The CDR3 is 11 residues long. Germline CDR1 reads SGDLS; CDR2 reads YYNGEE. CDR3 coding DNA: TGTGCCAGCAGCGTAGGTGACGAGCAGTTCTTC. Protein: CASSVGDEQFF.

The table lists this clonotype with many counts. The chain uses TRBV11-2 and TRBJ1-4; TRBD1 matches 9 bases. J was trimmed by 3 bases and V by 5 bases; bases with no gene match: 10. This CDR3 has 17 amino acids. Germline V lookup: CDR1 SGHAT, CDR2 FQNNGV. The CDR3 reads CASSPWTGVVANEKLFF. In nucleotides, the CDR3 is TGTGCCAGCAGCCCTTGGACAGGGGTGGTTGCTAATGAAAAACTGTTTTTT.

In this sample, this clonotype turned up many times. This chain links TRBV24-1 with TRBJ2-7; D is unclear. V lost 1 base, J lost 3 bases, and 21 bases lay in between. Germline loops: CDR1 KGHDR, CDR2 SFDVKD. The CDR3 is 18 amino acids. This CDR3 reads CATSDFEPAPELDYEQYF. The CDR3 region has the DNA TGTGCCACCAGTGATTTCGAACCGGCGCCAGAATTAGACTACGAGCAGTACTTC.